The clone carrying this TCR beta chain was observed a single time. The data were taken from a study of blood T cell repertoires in COVID-19. Across the study: Spain, Italy and the United States supplied samples that represented acute and convalescent COVID-19.

Authors' processing steps: Scientists estimated how many nucleated cells there were by amplifying reference gene primers. Clones were sequenced by immunoSEQ multiplex PCR, and TCRdb holds only the in-frame ones, with some missing. Clone size and V and J calls were adopted from that table, with D and trimming inferred from the DNA. Here the sample spans around 110,000 clones, 70% to 90% being singletons. CDR3 length equals 16 residues. Trimming cost V 3 bases and J 7 bases; bases outside gene matches: 12. Germline CDR1 DFQATT, CDR2 SNEGSKA (reference sequence). The chain recombines TRBV20-1 with TRBJ2-5, with 12 nucleotides matching TRBD2. The receptor was derived from a man aged 25-40 years with acute or convalescent COVID-19. The specimen was peripheral blood. This CDR3 is CSASEPWTSGVPTQYF. CDR3 coding DNA: TGCAGTGCTAGTGAGCCTTGGACTAGCGGGGTTCCGACCCAGTACTTC.